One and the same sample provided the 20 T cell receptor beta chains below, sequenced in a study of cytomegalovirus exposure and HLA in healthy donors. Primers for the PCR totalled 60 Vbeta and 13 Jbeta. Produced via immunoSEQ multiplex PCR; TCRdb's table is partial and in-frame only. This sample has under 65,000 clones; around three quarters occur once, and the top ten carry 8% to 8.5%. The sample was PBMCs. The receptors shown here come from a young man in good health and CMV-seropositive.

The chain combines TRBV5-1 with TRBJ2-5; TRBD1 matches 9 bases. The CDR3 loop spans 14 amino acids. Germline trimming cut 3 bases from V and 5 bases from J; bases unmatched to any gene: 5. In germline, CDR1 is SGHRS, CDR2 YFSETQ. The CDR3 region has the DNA TGCGCCAGCAGCTGGGGGACAGGGTTGGAGACCCAGTACTTC. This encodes CASSWGTGLETQYF.

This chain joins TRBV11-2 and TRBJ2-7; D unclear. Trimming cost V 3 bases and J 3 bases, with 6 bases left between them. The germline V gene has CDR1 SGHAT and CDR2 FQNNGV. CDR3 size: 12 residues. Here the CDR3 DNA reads TGTGCCAGCAGCTTCGTAAACTACGAGCAGTACTTC. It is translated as CASSFVNYEQYF. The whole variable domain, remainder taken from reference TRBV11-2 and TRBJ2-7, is EAGVAQSPRYKIIEKRQSVAFWCNPISGHATLYWYQQILGQGPKLLIQFQNNGVVDDSQLPKDRFSAERLKGVDSTLKIQPAKLEDSAVYLCASSFVNYEQYFGPGTRLTVT.

DNA for the CDR3: TGTGCCAGTAGTATTTCAGGAGGGGCTATATACAATGAGCAGTTCTTC. This translates into CASSISGGAIYNEQFF. The chain links TRBV19 to TRBJ2-1, with D tentatively TRBD2 (6 bases). CDR3 length: 16 residues. Germline V gene lookup returns CDR1 LNHDA and CDR2 SQIVND (reference sequence). V lost 3 bases and J lost 4, with 16 bases in between. Complete variable domain (other parts from reference TRBV19 and TRBJ2-1): DGGITQSPKYLFRKEGQNVTLSCEQNLNHDAMYWYRQDPGQGLRLIYYSQIVNDFQKGDIAEGYSVSREKKESFPLTVTSAQKNPTAFYLCASSISGGAIYNEQFFGPGTRLTVL.

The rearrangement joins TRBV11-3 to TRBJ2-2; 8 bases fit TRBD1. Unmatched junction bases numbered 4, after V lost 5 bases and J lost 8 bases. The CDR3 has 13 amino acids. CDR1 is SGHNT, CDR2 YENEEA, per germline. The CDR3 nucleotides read TGTGCCAGCAGCCAGGGGGCGCAGGGGGAGCTGTTTTTT. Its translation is CASSQGAQGELFF.

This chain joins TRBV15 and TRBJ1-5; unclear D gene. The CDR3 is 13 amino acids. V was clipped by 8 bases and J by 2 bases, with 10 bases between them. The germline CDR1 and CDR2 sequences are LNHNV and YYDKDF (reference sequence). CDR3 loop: CATGVSGNQPQHF. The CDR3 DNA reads TGTGCCACCGGGGTTAGCGGCAATCAGCCCCAGCATTTT.

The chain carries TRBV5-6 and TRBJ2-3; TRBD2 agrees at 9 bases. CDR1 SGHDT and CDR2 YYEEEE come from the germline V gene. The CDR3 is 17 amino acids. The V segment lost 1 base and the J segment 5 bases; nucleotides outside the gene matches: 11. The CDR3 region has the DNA TGTGCCAGCAGCTTGCGGGGTGCGGGGGGGCGTGGAGATACGCAGTATTTT. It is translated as CASSLRGAGGRGDTQYF.

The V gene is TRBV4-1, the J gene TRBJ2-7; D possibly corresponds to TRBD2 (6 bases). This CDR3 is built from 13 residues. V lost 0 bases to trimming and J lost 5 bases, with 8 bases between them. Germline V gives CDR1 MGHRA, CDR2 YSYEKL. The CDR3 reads CASSQDPGDEQYF. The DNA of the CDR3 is TGCGCCAGCAGCCAAGATCCGGGGGACGAGCAGTACTTC.

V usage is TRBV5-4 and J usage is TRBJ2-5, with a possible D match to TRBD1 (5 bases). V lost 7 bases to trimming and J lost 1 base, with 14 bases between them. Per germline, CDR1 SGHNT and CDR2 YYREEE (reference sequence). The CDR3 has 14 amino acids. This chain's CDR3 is CASSWEQVQETQYF. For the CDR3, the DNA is TGTGCCAGCTCCTGGGAACAGGTCCAAGAGACCCAGTACTTC.

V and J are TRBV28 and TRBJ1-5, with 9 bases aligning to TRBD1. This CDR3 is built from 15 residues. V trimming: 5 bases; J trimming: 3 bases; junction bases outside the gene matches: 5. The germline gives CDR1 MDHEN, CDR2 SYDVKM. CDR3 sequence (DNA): TGTGCCAGCAGTCACCGGGACAGGGACAATCAGCCCCAGCATTTT. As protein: CASSHRDRDNQPQHF.

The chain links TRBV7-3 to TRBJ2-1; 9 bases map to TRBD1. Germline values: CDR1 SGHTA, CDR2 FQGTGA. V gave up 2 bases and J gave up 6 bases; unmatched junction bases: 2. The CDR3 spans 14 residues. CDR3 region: CASSLGDRVNEQFF. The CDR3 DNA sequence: TGTGCCAGCAGCTTAGGGGACAGGGTCAATGAGCAGTTCTTC.

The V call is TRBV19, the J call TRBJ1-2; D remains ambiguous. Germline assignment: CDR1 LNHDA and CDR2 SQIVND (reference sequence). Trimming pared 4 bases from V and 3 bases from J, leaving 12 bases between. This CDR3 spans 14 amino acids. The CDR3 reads CASSTSLSYYGYTF. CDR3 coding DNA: TGTGCCAGTAGTACGAGTTTAAGCTACTATGGCTACACCTTC.

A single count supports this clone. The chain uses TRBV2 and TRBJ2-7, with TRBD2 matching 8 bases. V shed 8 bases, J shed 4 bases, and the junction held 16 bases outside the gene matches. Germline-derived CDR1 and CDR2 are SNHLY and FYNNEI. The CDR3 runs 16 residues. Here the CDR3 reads CASGRRSSGGFYEQYF. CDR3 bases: TGTGCCAGCGGGCGGCGTTCCAGCGGGGGCTTTTACGAGCAGTACTTC.

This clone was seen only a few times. The CDR3 DNA reads TGCGCCAGCAGTGATAGGGCCAGGGGAAGGAATTCACCCCTCCACTTT. Its protein product is CASSDRARGRNSPLHF. The chain couples TRBV10-2 to TRBJ1-6, with D possibly being TRBD1 (6 bases). From germline, CDR1 is WSHSY and CDR2 SAAADI. This CDR3 spans 16 amino acids. Trimming stripped 3 bases from V and 7 bases from J, with 16 bases between.

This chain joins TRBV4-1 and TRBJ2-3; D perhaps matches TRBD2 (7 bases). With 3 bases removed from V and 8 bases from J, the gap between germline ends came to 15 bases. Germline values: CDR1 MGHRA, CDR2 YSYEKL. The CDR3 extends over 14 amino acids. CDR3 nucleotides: TGCGCCAGCAGCCAGGGGTACAGGGAGGGTACGCAGTATTTT. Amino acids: CASSQGYREGTQYF.

CDR3 bases: TGTGCCAGCAGCTTCCGGGACAGGGGTCCTGCTGAAGCTTTCTTT. This translates into CASSFRDRGPAEAFF. The genes are TRBV13 and TRBJ1-1; 10 bases agree with TRBD1. V was pared by 3 bases and J by 6 bases, with 7 bases of the junction left unmatched. The CDR3 covers 15 residues. Germline lookup yields CDR1 PRHDT and CDR2 FYEKMQ (reference sequence).

The CDR3 reads CASSLVGQGRSPLHF. The DNA for the CDR3 is TGTGCCAGCAGTTTAGTGGGCCAGGGAAGATCACCCCTCCACTTT. The rearrangement links TRBV27 to TRBJ1-6; TRBD1 might be the D (5 bases). Germline V gene sequence: CDR1 MNHEY, CDR2 SMNVEV (reference sequence). The V end was cut by 2 bases, the J end by 10 bases, with 15 bases between. The CDR3 totals 15 residues.

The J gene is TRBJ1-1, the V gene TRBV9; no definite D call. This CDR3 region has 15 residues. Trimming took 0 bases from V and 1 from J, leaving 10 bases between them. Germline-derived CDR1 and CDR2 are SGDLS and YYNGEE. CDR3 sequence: CASSVAGVKNTEAFF. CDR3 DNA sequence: TGTGCCAGCAGCGTAGCAGGTGTCAAGAACACTGAAGCTTTCTTT. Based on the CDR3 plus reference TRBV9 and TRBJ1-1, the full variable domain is DSGVTQTPKHLITATGQRVTLRCSPRSGDLSVYWYQQSLDQGLQFLIQYYNGEERAKGNILERFSAQQFPDLHSELNLSSLELGDSALYFCASSVAGVKNTEAFFGQGTRLTVV.

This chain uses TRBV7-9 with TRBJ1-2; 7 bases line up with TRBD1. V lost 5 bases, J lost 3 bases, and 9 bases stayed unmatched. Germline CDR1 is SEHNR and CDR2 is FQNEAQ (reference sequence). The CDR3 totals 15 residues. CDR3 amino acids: CASSHDDRVDYGYTF. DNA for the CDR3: TGTGCCAGCAGCCATGACGACAGGGTGGACTATGGCTACACCTTC.

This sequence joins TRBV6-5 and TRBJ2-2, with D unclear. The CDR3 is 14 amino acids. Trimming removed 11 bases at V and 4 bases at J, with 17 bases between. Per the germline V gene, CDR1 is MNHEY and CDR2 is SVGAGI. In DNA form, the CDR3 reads TGTGCCTCCCGGATGGTAGCCGGCACCGGGGAGCTGTTTTTT. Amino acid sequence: CASRMVAGTGELFF.

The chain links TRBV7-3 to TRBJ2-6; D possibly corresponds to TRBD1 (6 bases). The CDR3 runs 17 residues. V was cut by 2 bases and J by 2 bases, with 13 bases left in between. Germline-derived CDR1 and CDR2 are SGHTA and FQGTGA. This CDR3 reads CASSLLNRAAGANVLTF. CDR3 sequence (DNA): TGTGCCAGCAGCTTATTAAACAGGGCAGCTGGGGCCAACGTCCTGACTTTC.